This entry concerns a single T cell receptor beta chain. Antigen specificity is unknown. This entry is derived from a study of tumor and adjacent non-tumor tissue in lung cancer. Study overall: The patients, about nine men and four to six women, were roughly 30 to 85 with stage I to III disease. Study conclusions and caveats: Significantly higher TCR diversity was found in tumor than normal lung.

Three rounds of nested PCR, following a modified ARM-PCR protocol, produced the TCRbeta library. TCRdb itself ran the multiplex PCR reads through MiXCR, one entry per CDR3 protein. The table includes approximately 120,000 distinct CDR3 sequences, about 61% detected once. This sample's RNA came from whole unsorted tissue. Distant lung tissue was collected more than 3 cm away from the tumor edge. V was pared by 0 bases and J by 6 bases, with 6 bases between. The CDR3 loop spans 13 amino acids. Germline V gene lookup returns CDR1 LGHNA and CDR2 YNFKEQ. Sequencing was done on a sample of distant non-tumor lung tissue. This receptor was obtained from a man in his fifties or sixties with non-small cell lung cancer. V gene TRBV4-2 combines with J gene TRBJ1-5; no definite D call. The CDR3 nucleotides are TGTGCCAGCAGCCAAGATCTGGGTCAGCCCCAGCATTTT. Its protein product is CASSQDLGQPQHF.